A single sample is the source of the 3 T cell receptor beta chains below, sequenced in a study of OX40 agonist ivuxolimab in advanced cancers. Assay used: immunoSEQ multiplex PCR; TCRdb lists only in-frame clones, some missing. The table records roughly 56,000 clones, about 89% of them present only once. The specimen was CD4+ or CD8+ T cells sorted from blood, collected in a trial of the OX40 agonist ivuxolimab. Receptors originate from an adult with an advanced solid tumor such as melanoma, head and neck, liver or kidney cancer.

This clone was recorded only once. This chain links TRBV30 with TRBJ2-5; D is perhaps TRBD2 (5 bases). The CDR3 runs 12 residues. From germline, CDR1 is GTSNPN and CDR2 SVGIG (reference sequence). Trimming shortened V by 5 bases and J by 4 bases, and 11 bases separated the two germline ends. The DNA for the CDR3 is TGTGCCTGGGGCCTCGGGGTAGAGACCCAGTACTTC. Translating gives CAWGLGVETQYF.

The V call is TRBV27, the J call TRBJ2-6; TRBD2 might be the D (6 bases). The CDR3 is 18 residues long. Germline V lookup: CDR1 MNHEY, CDR2 SMNVEV (reference sequence). V lost 5 bases and J lost 2, with 19 bases in between. CDR3 sequence: CASSITGTGLAGANVLTF. The CDR3 nucleotides are TGTGCCAGCAGTATCACCGGGACTGGCTTGGCTGGGGCCAACGTCCTGACTTTC.

The chain links TRBV9 to TRBJ1-6; 7 bases line up with TRBD1. CDR3 length equals 16 residues. The V gene end was trimmed by 2 bases and the J gene end by 0 bases; junction bases not matched to a gene: 2. Germline assignment: CDR1 SGDLS and CDR2 YYNGEE. The CDR3 DNA reads TGTGCCAGCAGCGTCCGGGACAGCTCCTATAATTCACCCCTCCACTTT. Protein: CASSVRDSSYNSPLHF.